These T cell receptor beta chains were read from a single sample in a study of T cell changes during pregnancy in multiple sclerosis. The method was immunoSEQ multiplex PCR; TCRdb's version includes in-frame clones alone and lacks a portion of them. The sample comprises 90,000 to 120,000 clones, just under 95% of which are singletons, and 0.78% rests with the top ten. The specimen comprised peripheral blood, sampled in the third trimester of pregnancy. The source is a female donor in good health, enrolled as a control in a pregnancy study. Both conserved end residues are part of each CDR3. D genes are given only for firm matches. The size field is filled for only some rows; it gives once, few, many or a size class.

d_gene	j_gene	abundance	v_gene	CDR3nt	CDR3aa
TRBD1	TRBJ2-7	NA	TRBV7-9	TGTGCCAGCAGCTCCCCTCTTTCAGGGGGTTCGAGGTACGAGCAGTACTTC	CASSSPLSGGSRYEQYF
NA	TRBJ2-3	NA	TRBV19	TGTGCCAGTAGTATAGATCTGGAGGATACGCAGTATTTT	CASSIDLEDTQYF
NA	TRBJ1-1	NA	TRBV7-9	TGTGCCGGCCAAAACATGAACACTGAAGCTTTCTTT	CAGQNMNTEAFF
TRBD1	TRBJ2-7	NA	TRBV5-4	TGTGCCAGCAGCTTGGGGACAGGGGTAGACTACGAGCAGTACTTC	CASSLGTGVDYEQYF
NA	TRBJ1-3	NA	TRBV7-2	TGTGCCAGCAGCTCTACCCGGGACACGTACGGAAACACCATATATTTT	CASSSTRDTYGNTIYF
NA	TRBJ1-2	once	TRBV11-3	TGTGCCAGCAGCTTAGATGTTCGACAACAGTATGGCTACACCTTC	CASSLDVRQQYGYTF
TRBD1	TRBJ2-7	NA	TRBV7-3	TGTGCCAGCAGCTTAAGGGACAGGTTCTACGAGCAGTACTTC	CASSLRDRFYEQYF
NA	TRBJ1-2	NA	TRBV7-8	TGTGCCAGCAGCCCAAGGGGGGGGCTGACTGATGGCTACACCTTC	CASSPRGGLTDGYTF
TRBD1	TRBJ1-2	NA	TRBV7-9	TGTGCCAGCAGCTCACACAGGGGAAGTAACTATGGCTACACCTTC	CASSSHRGSNYGYTF
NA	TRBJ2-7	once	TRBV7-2	TGTGCCAGCAGCTGGTCCGACGGGAACTCCTACGAGCAGTACTTC	CASSWSDGNSYEQYF
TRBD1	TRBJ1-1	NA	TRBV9	TGTGCCAGCAGCCGGACAGGGGGCACTGAAGCTTTCTTT	CASSRTGGTEAFF
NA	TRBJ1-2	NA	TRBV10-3	TGTGCCGCCGCAGAGGCCACTAACTATGGCTACACCTTC	CAAAEATNYGYTF
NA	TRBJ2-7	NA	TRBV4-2	TGTGCCAGCAGCCAAGATGAGGGCAGGAGAACTTACGAGCAGTACTTC	CASSQDEGRRTYEQYF
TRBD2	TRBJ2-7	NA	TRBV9	TGTGCCAGCAGCCCTACTAGCGGCGGGTCCTACGAGCAGTACTTC	CASSPTSGGSYEQYF
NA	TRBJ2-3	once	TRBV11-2	TGTGCCAGCAGCCCTAGCACAGATACGCAGTATTTT	CASSPSTDTQYF
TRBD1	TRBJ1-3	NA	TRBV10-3	TGTGCCATCAGTCCCAGAACAGGGGAAGGAAACACCATATATTTT	CAISPRTGEGNTIYF
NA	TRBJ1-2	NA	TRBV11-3	TGTGCCAGCAGCTTAAGATCAGGGGACTATGGCTACACCTTC	CASSLRSGDYGYTF
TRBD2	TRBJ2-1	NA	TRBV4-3	TGCGCCAGCAGCCAAGAGGGACTAGCCTCCTACAATGAGCAGTTCTTC	CASSQEGLASYNEQFF
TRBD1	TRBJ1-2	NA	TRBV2	TGTGCCAGCATGGGACAGGGGACTAACTATGGCTACACCTTC	CASMGQGTNYGYTF
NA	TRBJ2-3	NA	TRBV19	TGTGCCAGCCGTCTTTCGGGAGATACGCAGTATTTT	CASRLSGDTQYF
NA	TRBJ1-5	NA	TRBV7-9	TGTGCCAGCAGCTTAGAGGACAGAAATCAGCCCCAGCATTTT	CASSLEDRNQPQHF
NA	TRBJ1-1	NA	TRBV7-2	TGTGCCAGCAGCACAGAGGGTATTCGGAGTACTGAAGCTTTCTTT	CASSTEGIRSTEAFF
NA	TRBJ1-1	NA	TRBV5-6	TGTGCCAGCAGCTCCAGAGGCAGGGAACTAGAAGCTTTCTTT	CASSSRGRELEAFF
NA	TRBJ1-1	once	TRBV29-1	TGCAGCGTTGGAGGGTTTAACACTGAAGCTTTCTTT	CSVGGFNTEAFF
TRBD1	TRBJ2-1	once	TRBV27	TGTGCCAGCAGTTTGGCCGGGACAGGGGGATCTGAGCAGTTCTTC	CASSLAGTGGSEQFF
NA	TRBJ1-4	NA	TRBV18	TGTGCCAGCTCACCGGACTTTGACGGCGAAAAACTGTTTTTT	CASSPDFDGEKLFF
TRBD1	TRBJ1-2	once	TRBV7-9	TGTGCCAGCAGCTCGGGACAGGGGAGGTATGGCTACACCTTC	CASSSGQGRYGYTF
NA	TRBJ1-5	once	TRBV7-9	TGTGCCAGCAGCGGGGCCATTCAGGCCCAGCATTTT	CASSGAIQAQHF
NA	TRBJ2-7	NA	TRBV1	TGCACCAGCAGCCAAGAAACCAGGGTCAACGAGCAGTACTTC	CTSSQETRVNEQYF
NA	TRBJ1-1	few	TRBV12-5	TGTGCTAGTGGTTTGGTGTCCGGTGAAGCTTTCTTT	CASGLVSGEAFF
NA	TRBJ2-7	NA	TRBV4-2	TGTGCCAGCAGCCAAGGCGGGGAATTAGGGACCTACGAGCAGTACTTC	CASSQGGELGTYEQYF
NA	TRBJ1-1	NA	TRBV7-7	TGTGCCAGCAGCGCCGACACGAACACTGAAGCTTTCTTT	CASSADTNTEAFF
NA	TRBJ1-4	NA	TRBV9	TGTGCCAGCAGCCCCCGACCCGGCGGTGAAAAACTGTTTTTT	CASSPRPGGEKLFF
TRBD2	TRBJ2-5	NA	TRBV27	TGTGCCAGCAGTCCAGGGCTAGCGGGGGCTGGAGAGACCCAGTACTTC	CASSPGLAGAGETQYF
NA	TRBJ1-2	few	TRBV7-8	TGTGCCAGCAGTCAACCCCAAGACATCTATGGCTACACCTTC	CASSQPQDIYGYTF
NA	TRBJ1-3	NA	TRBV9	TGTGCCAGCAGCGTAGATACTCTTGGAAACACCATATATTTT	CASSVDTLGNTIYF
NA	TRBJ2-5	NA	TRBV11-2	TGTGCCAGCAGCTTAGTGGGAGGCAGGGGGGAAGAGACCCAGTACTTC	CASSLVGGRGEETQYF
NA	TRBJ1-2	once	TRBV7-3	TGTGCCAGCAGCTTAAGCACGGGAACAGTTCCCTATGGCTACACCTTC	CASSLSTGTVPYGYTF
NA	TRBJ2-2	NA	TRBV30	TGTGCCATCGGACTGATTTACACCGGGGAGCTGTTTTTT	CAIGLIYTGELFF
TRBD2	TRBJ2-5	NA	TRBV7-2	TGTGCCAGCAGCAAAGTTTTTCCGGGCGGGGGAGAGACCCAGTACTTC	CASSKVFPGGGETQYF
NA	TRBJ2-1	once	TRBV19	TGTGCCAGTAGTGGCGGGCGGGACAATGAGCAGTTCTTC	CASSGGRDNEQFF
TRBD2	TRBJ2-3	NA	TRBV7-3	TGTGCCAGCAGCTTACTAGCGGGGGGCACAGATACGCAGTATTTT	CASSLLAGGTDTQYF
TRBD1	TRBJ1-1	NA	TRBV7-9	TGTGCCAGCAGCTCCCAGACAGGGCGGAACACTGAAGCTTTCTTT	CASSSQTGRNTEAFF
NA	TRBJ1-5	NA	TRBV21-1	TGTGCCAGCAGCAAAGTTCCTCGGTCTTGCCGCAATCAGCCCCAGCATTTT	CASSKVPRSCRNQPQHF
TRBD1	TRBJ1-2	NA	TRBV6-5	TGTGCCAGCAGCCCCGACAGGGGTGGCTACACCTTC	CASSPDRGGYTF